This TCR beta chain originates from a study of T cells in Graves' hyperthyroidism and ophthalmopathy. This clonotype was counted at least ten times. The antigen remains undetermined. RNA transcripts gave rise to amplified TCR beta CDR3 regions. RT-PCR in the first round (using the HTBI primer set) targeted the TCR CDR3. TCRdb re-derived calls from the multiplex PCR reads in MiXCR, one entry per CDR3 protein. The repertoire consists of hundreds of thousands of distinct CDR3 sequences, with 15% to 17% occurring once and the leading ten covering about 7.7%. Absent ophthalmopathy progression within 18 months defined stable Graves' hyperthyroidism. Findings and caveats of the study: The model identified upcoming ophthalmopathy a median about six months ahead of onset.

Germline CDR1 MNHEY, CDR2 SMNVEV (reference sequence). V lost 4 bases and J 5 bases, leaving 11 bases between the germline ends. This CDR3 is 13 amino acids long. V is TRBV27 and J is TRBJ1-1; possible D gene TRBD1, 6 bases. The origin of this receptor is a woman aged 18-35 years with Graves' hyperthyroidism. The specimen was blood. CDR3 nucleotide sequence: TGTGCCAGCAGTTACGGCAGGGGAACTGAAGCTTTCTTT. Protein sequence: CASSYGRGTEAFF.